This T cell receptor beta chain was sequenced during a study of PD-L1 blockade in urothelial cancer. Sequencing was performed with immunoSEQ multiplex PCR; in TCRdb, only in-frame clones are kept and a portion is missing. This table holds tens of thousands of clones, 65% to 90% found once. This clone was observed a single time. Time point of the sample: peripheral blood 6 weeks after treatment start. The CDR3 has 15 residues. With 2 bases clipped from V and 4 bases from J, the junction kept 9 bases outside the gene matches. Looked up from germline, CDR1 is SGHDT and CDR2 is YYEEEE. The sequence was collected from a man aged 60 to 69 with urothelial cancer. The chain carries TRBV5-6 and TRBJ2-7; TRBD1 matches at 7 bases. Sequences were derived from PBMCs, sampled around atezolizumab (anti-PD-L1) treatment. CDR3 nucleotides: TGTGCCAGCAGCTTCAGACAGGGTCGCGTTTACGAGCAGTACTTC. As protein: CASSFRQGRVYEQYF. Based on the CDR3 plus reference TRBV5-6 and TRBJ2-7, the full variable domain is DAGVTQSPTHLIKTRGQQVTLRCSPKSGHDTVSWYQQALGQGPQFIFQYYEEEERQRGNFPDRFSGHQFPNYSSELNVNALLLGDSALYLCASSFRQGRVYEQYFGPGTRLTVT.